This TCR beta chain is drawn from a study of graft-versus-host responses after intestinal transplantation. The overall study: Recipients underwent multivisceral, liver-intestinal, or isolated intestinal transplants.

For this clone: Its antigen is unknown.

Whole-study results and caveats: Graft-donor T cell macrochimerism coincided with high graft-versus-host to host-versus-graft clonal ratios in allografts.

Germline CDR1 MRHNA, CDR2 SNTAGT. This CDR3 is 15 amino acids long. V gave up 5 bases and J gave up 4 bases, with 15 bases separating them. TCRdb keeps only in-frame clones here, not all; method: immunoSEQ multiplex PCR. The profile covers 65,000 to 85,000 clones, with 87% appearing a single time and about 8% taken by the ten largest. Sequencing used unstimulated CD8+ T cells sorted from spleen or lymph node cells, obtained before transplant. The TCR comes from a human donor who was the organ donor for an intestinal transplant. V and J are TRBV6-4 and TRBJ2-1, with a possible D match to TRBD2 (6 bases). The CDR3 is CASSSGGSGYNEQFF. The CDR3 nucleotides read TGTGCCAGCAGTTCCGGGGGATCGGGTTACAATGAGCAGTTCTTC.